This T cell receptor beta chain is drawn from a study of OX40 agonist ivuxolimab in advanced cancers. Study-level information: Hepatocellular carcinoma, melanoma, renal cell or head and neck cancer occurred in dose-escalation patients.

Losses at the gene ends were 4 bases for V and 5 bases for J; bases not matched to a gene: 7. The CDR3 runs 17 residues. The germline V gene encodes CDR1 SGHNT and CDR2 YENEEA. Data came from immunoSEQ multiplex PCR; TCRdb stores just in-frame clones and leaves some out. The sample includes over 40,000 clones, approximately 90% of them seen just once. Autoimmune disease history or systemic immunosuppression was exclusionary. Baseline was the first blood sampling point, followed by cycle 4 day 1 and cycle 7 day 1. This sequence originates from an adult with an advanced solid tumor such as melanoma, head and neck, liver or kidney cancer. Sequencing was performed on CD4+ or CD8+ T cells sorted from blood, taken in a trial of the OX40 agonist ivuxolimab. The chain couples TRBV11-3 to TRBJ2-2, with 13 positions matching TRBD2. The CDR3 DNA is TGTGCCAGCAGCTCCGGACTAGCGGGAGTAAGGACCGGGGAGCTGTTTTTT. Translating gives CASSSGLAGVRTGELFF.